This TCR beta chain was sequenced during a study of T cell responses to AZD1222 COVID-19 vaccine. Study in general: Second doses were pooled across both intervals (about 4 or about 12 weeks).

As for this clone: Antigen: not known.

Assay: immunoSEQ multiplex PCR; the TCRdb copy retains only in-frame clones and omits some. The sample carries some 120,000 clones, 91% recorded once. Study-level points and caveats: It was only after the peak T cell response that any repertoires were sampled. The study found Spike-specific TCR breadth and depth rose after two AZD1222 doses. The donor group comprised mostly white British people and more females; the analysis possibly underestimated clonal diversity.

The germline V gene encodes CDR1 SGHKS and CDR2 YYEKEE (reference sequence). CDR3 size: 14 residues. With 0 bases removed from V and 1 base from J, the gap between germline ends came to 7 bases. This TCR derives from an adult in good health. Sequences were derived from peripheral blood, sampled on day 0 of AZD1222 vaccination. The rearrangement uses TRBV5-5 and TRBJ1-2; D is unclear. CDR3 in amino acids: CASSLARINYGYTF. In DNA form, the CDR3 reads TGTGCCAGCAGCTTGGCACGGATTAACTATGGCTACACCTTC.